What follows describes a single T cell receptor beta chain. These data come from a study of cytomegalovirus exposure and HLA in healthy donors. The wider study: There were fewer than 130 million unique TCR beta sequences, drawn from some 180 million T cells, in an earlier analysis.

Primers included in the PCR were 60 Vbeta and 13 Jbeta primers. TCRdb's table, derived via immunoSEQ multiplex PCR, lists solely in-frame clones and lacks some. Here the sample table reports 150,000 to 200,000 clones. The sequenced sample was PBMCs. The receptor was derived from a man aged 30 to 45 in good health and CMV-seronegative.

The CDR3 protein is CATQGGGPTDTQYF. CDR3 DNA sequence: TGTGCCACCCAAGGGGGAGGGCCAACAGATACGCAGTATTTT. J is TRBJ2-3 and V is TRBV6-1, with D possibly TRBD2 on 7 matching bases. CDR3 length equals 14 residues. Trimming took 10 bases from V and 3 from J, leaving 17 bases between them. The V gene's germline CDR1 is MNHNS and CDR2 SASEGT.